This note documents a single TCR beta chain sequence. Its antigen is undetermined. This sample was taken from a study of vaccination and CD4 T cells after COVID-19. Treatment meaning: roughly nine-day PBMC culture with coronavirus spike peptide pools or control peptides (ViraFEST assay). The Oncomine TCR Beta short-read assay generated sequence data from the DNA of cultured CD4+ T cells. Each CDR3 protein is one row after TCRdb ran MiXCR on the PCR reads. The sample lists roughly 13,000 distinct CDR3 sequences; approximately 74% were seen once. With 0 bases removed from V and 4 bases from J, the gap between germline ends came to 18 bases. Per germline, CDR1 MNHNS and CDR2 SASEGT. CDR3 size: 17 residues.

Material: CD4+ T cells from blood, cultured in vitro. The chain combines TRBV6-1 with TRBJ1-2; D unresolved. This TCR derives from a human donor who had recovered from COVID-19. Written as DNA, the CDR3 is TGTGCCAGCAGTGAAGCGCCGGGAGGGCAGCTGGGCTATGGCTACACCTTC. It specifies CASSEAPGGQLGYGYTF.